One T cell receptor (beta chain) is described in this entry. Authors' data handling: Using reference gene primer amplification, nucleated cell counts were estimated. Data came from immunoSEQ multiplex PCR; TCRdb stores just in-frame clones and leaves some out. V, J and clone size are taken as reported in that table, and D and trimming were inferred from the DNA itself. The data show about 190,000 clones, 85% to 90% seen once. The sample is drawn from a study of blood T cell repertoires in COVID-19. Study as a whole: Acute and convalescent COVID-19 specimens originated in the United States, Italy and Spain.

The CDR3 spans 15 residues. The ends were cut back, 1 base at V and 7 bases at J, with 14 bases in the middle. Germline loops: CDR1 LGHNA, CDR2 YSLEER. The TCR originated in a man aged 18-30 years with active or convalescent COVID-19. The chain links TRBV4-3 to TRBJ2-1, with D tentatively TRBD1 (5 bases). Sequencing was done on a sample of peripheral blood. CDR3 DNA: TGCGCCAGCAGCCAAGGGCAGGGTTTGACAAATGAGCAGTTCTTC. Translating gives CASSQGQGLTNEQFF.